This is a list of T cell receptor beta chains from one sample in a study of blood T cell repertoires in COVID-19. Sequenced by immunoSEQ multiplex PCR; TCRdb stores in-frame clones only, minus some. The sample lists about 180,000 clones; around 87% were seen once. The sequencing input was peripheral blood. The receptors were gathered from a woman in her thirties with active or convalescent COVID-19. Each CDR3 is given with its conserved first and last residue. The D gene is left open where the match is weak. Expanded clones get a size class; other rows say once, few or many, or leave the size out.

>17|TRBV19|TRBJ1-5|TRBD1|NA
TGTGCCAGTAGTCCCAGGCCGACAGGGGCTGGAAATCAGCCCCAGCATTTT
CASSPRPTGAGNQPQHF
>16|TRBV14|TRBJ2-2|TRBD2|once
TGTGCCAGCAGCCAAAGCCGGGGGGTGAACACCGGGGAGCTGTTTTTT
CASSQSRGVNTGELFF
>15|TRBV19|TRBJ1-2|NA|NA
TGTGCCAGTAGTAGTGCAACAGGGCTGGAGAAAGGCTACACCTTC
CASSSATGLEKGYTF
>14|TRBV5-4|TRBJ2-5|TRBD1|NA
TGTGCCAGCAGCTTGGACACAGGGGAAGAGACCCAGTACTTC
CASSLDTGEETQYF
>12|TRBV12-3/TRBV12-4|TRBJ1-5|TRBD1|once
TGTGCCAGCAGGGGACAGGGACAGCCCCAGCATTTT
CASRGQGQPQHF
>16|TRBV4-2|TRBJ1-2|NA|NA
TGTGCCAGCAGCCAAGTGGGGGGTGGGAAGAACTATGGCTACACCTTC
CASSQVGGGKNYGYTF
>13|TRBV19|TRBJ1-3|NA|NA
TGTGCCAGTAGACAGAGCTCTGGAAACACCATATATTTT
CASRQSSGNTIYF
>12|TRBV2|TRBJ2-5|NA|NA
TGTGCCAGCGGGGCGTATCAAGAGACCCAGTACTTC
CASGAYQETQYF
>14|TRBV27|TRBJ2-7|NA|NA
TGTGCCAGCAGTCCCGGACTTATGGGCTACGAGCAGTACTTC
CASSPGLMGYEQYF
>16|TRBV7-6|TRBJ2-1|TRBD2|once
TGTGCCAGCACTCCCCGAAGCGGGGGGGCCAGAGATGAGCAGTTCTTC
CASTPRSGGARDEQFF
>15|TRBV19|TRBJ1-2|NA|NA
TGTGCCAGTAGTATTGGGGCGTCTAGTAACTATGGCTACACCTTC
CASSIGASSNYGYTF
>14|TRBV29-1|TRBJ2-7|TRBD1|NA
TGCAGCGTTCGTGCCTGGGACAGGTCCTACGAGCAGTACTTC
CSVRAWDRSYEQYF
>17|TRBV28|TRBJ1-5|TRBD1|NA
TGTGCCAGCAGTTTGCCTACAGGGGGCTCGGGCAATCAGCCCCAGCATTTT
CASSLPTGGSGNQPQHF
>17|TRBV5-4|TRBJ1-1|TRBD1|NA
TGTGCCAGCAGCCCGGGGACAGGGGGGCGGTCCGGCGCTGAAGCTTTCTTT
CASSPGTGGRSGAEAFF
>16|TRBV7-9|TRBJ1-1|NA|few
TGTGCCAGCAGCCACCCGGGCGGGGGGGCGAACACTGAAGCTTTCTTT
CASSHPGGGANTEAFF
>16|TRBV15|TRBJ1-1|NA|NA
TGTGCCACCAGCAGAGATTTACGGGGGGTGAACACTGAAGCTTTCTTT
CATSRDLRGVNTEAFF
>16|TRBV2|TRBJ2-1|TRBD2|NA
TGTGCCAGCAAGGAACTAGCGGGGGGCTCGTACAATGAGCAGTTCTTC
CASKELAGGSYNEQFF
>15|TRBV6-5|TRBJ2-3|NA|NA
TGTGCCAGCAGTTACGAGACCCGAGGTTCAGATACGCAGTATTTT
CASSYETRGSDTQYF
>13|TRBV12-3/TRBV12-4|TRBJ2-5|TRBD2|NA
TGTGCCAGCAGCCAACTAGCGGTGGAGACCCAGTACTTC
CASSQLAVETQYF
>15|TRBV25-1|TRBJ2-5|TRBD2|NA
TGTGCCAGCAGTCCTGGGACTAGCGGAAAAGAGACCCAGTACTTC
CASSPGTSGKETQYF
>12|TRBV6-1|TRBJ2-1|TRBD1|once
TGTGCCAGCAGTTTTGTCCGGGACAGTTTGTTCTTC
CASSFVRDSLFF
>12|TRBV6-5|TRBJ2-3|NA|NA
TGTGCCAGCAGTTCAGTGAGGGATACGCAGTATTTT
CASSSVRDTQYF
>13|TRBV4-2|TRBJ2-3|NA|NA
TGTGCCAGCAGCCCCCTTGTCTTCGATACGCAGTATTTT
CASSPLVFDTQYF
>17|TRBV10-3|TRBJ1-5|TRBD1|NA
TGTGCCATCAGAACCACGCCCAGGGGGCAATCCAATCAGCCCCAGCATTTT
CAIRTTPRGQSNQPQHF
>16|TRBV18|TRBJ2-1|TRBD1|NA
TGTGCCAGCTCACCAAATGGACAGGGGGCGTTATATGAGCAGTTCTTC
CASSPNGQGALYEQFF
>13|TRBV19|TRBJ2-5|NA|NA
TGTGCCAGTAGTATAGCGGGGCAAGAGACCCAGTACTTC
CASSIAGQETQYF
>13|TRBV24-1|TRBJ2-1|TRBD2|NA
TGTGCCACCAGTGTGGCGGGGGGGGGTGAGCAGTTCTTC
CATSVAGGGEQFF
>16|TRBV7-2|TRBJ2-7|TRBD2|NA
TGTGCCAGCAGCTGGCCTGAGACTAGCGAGTTCTACGAGCAGTACTTC
CASSWPETSEFYEQYF
>15|TRBV11-2|TRBJ2-3|TRBD2|NA
TGTGCCAGCAGTAGGGGTCGGGGGGGAACAGATACGCAGTATTTT
CASSRGRGGTDTQYF
>14|TRBV5-4|TRBJ2-1|NA|NA
TGTGCCAGCAGCTCGGACTGGGGCTACAATGAGCAGTTCTTC
CASSSDWGYNEQFF
>14|TRBV5-6|TRBJ2-7|TRBD2|NA
TGTGCCAGCAGCTTGGGTGGGGGGGTTTACGAGCAGTACTTC
CASSLGGGVYEQYF